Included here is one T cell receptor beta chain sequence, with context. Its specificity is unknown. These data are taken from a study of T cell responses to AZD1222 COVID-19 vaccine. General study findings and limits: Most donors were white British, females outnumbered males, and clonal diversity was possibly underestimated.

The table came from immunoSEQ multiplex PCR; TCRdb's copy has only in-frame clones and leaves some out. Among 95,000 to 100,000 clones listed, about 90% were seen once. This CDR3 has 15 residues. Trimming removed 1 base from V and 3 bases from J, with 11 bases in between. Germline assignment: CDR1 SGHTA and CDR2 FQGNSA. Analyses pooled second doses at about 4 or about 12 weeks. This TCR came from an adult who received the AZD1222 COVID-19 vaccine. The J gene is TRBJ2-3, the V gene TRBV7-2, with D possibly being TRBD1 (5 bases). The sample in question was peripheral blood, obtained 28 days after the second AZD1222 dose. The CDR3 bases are TGTGCCAGCAGCTTAGTCACAGGCCAGACAGATACGCAGTATTTT. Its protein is CASSLVTGQTDTQYF. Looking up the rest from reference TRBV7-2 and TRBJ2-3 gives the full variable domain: GAGVSQSPSNKVTEKGKDVELRCDPISGHTALYWYRQSLGQGLEFLIYFQGNSAPDKSGLPSDRFSAERTGGSVSTLTIQRTQQEDSAVYLCASSLVTGQTDTQYFGPGTRLTVL.